This record concerns one T cell receptor beta chain sequence. Treatment meaning: oral pan-JAK inhibitor, 5-10 mg twice daily. This entry comes from a study of CD8+ T cells in alopecia areata. RNA, once extracted, was reverse transcribed into cDNA for use as the sequencing template. The repertoire was sequenced with immunoSEQ multiplex PCR; TCRdb's copy has only in-frame clones and lacks some. Found here are about 300,000 clones, 58% of them singletons; the top ten hold over 1.5%. The CDR3 totals 15 residues. J was trimmed by 6 bases and V by 0 bases; bases with no gene match: 5. From germline, CDR1 is SGHNT and CDR2 YYREEE (reference sequence).

The material sequenced was CD4+ T cells sorted from blood, taken at week 24, from a patient treated with tofacitinib. The chain uses TRBV5-4 and TRBJ2-3, with TRBD2 identical over 9 bases. The clonotype comes from a human donor with alopecia areata. The CDR3 DNA sequence: TGTGCCAGCAGCTTGGAGGCGGGGGGGCAGGATACGCAGTATTTT. It encodes CASSLEAGGQDTQYF.